This TCR beta chain was profiled in a study of beta chain features in type 1 diabetes. General study points: With patients and controls alike, PCR might favor shorter templates to an equal degree.

Every bit of the isolated RNA underwent reverse transcription, so sequencing read expressed TCRB transcripts. The protocol was immunoSEQ multiplex PCR, while the TCRdb copy is restricted to in-frame clones and leaves out a portion. The sample lists some 220,000 clones; 11% were seen once. This clone was recorded a few times. The antigen remains undetermined. The CDR3 is 16 amino acids. Germline V gene sequence: CDR1 MNHEY, CDR2 SMNVEV (reference sequence). V lost 2 bases, J lost 3 bases, and 8 bases stayed unmatched. The rearrangement links TRBV27 to TRBJ1-2, with TRBD1 matching 8 bases. The clonotype originates from a man aged 18-30 years in good health. The sequencing input was central memory CD4+ T cells from blood. This CDR3 is CASSLNPTGAYYGYTF. CDR3 nucleotide sequence: TGTGCCAGCAGTTTAAATCCGACAGGGGCGTACTATGGCTACACCTTC.